This TCR beta chain is drawn from a study of monozygotic twins with inflammatory bowel disease. Study findings and constraints: Those with IBD had lower TCRbeta diversity (inverse Simpson) than their healthy co-twins did. Concordance status among twins (concordant versus discordant) showed no link to repertoire similarity, possibly from limited power.

An amount of approximately 3,800 ng of total RNA was used for each TCR library. TCRdb reanalyzed the 5' RACE reads and collapses them to one entry per CDR3 protein, without DNA. The sample features approximately 420,000 distinct CDR3 sequences, with roughly 2.5% in its top ten. The CDR3 contains 15 residues. Per germline, CDR1 SGHRS and CDR2 YFSETQ. Each donor supplied about 2.5 ml of blood. Worth noting for this clonotype: The antigen remains unidentified.

The TCR originated in a human donor with ulcerative colitis or Crohn's disease, or a healthy co-twin of an affected twin (not recorded which). The chain links TRBV5-1 to TRBJ2-5; TCRdb names TRBD2, which stays unverified in the absence of DNA. The specimen was blood. The CDR3 is CASSFGTSVGETQYF.